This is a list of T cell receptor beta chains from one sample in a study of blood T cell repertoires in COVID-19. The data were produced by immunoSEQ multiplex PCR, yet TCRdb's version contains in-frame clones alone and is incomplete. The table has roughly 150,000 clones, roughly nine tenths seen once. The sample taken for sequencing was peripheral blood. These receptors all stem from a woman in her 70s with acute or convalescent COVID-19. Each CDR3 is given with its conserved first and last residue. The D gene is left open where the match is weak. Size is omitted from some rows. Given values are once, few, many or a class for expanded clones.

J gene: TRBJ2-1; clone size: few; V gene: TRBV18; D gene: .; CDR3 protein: CASSPSVHEQFF; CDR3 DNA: TGTGCCAGCTCACCGAGCGTTCATGAGCAGTTCTTC
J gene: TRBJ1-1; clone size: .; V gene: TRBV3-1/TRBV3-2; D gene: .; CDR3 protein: CASSQANTIRAFF; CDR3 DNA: TGTGCCAGCAGCCAAGCCAACACTATTCGAGCTTTCTTT
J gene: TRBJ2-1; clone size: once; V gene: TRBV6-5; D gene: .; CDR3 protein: CASSYRGLRGNEQFF; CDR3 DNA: TGTGCCAGCAGTTACCGAGGACTAAGAGGGAATGAGCAGTTCTTC
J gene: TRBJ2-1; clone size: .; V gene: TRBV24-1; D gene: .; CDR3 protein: CATNSGGSYNEQFF; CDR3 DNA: TGTGCCACCAATTCAGGGGGGAGCTACAATGAGCAGTTCTTC
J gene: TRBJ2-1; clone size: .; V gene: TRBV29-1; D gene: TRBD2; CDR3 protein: CSTRGSGGYYNEQFF; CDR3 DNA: TGCAGCACACGTGGAAGCGGGGGATACTACAATGAGCAGTTCTTC
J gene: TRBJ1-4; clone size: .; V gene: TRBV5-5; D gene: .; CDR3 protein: CASSQGQTATNEKLFF; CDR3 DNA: TGTGCCAGCAGCCAAGGACAGACCGCAACTAATGAAAAACTGTTTTTT
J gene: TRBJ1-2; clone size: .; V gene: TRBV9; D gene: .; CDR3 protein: CASSVAGTNGGYTF; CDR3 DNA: TGTGCCAGCAGCGTAGCTGGGACAAATGGAGGCTACACCTTC
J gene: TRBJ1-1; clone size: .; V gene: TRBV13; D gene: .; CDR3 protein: CASSSRKMNTEAFF; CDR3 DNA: TGTGCCAGCAGCTCCAGAAAGATGAACACTGAAGCTTTCTTT
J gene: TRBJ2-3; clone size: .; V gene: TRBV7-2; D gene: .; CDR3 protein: CASSLRFTASTDTQYF; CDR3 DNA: TGTGCCAGCAGCTTACGGTTCACTGCTAGCACAGATACGCAGTATTTT
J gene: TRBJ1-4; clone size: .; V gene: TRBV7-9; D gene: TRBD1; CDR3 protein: CASSSPRTGTDEKLFF; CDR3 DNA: TGTGCCAGCAGCTCCCCCCGGACAGGGACGGATGAAAAACTGTTTTTT
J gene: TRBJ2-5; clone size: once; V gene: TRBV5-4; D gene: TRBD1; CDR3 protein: CASSLGRDRSTETQYF; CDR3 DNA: TGTGCCAGCAGCTTGGGCCGGGACAGGTCGACAGAGACCCAGTACTTC
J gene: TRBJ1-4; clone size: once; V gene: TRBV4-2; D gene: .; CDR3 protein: CASSQDITRLNEKLFF; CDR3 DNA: TGTGCCAGCAGCCAAGATATAACGCGGCTTAATGAAAAACTGTTTTTT
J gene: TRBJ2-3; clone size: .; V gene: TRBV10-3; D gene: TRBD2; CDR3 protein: CAISDPRGSGTDTQYF; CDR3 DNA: TGTGCCATCAGTGATCCCCGCGGGAGTGGGACAGATACGCAGTATTTT
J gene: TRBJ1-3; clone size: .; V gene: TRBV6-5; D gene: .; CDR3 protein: CASRIQSSGNTIYF; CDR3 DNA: TGTGCCAGCAGGATACAAAGCTCTGGAAACACCATATATTTT
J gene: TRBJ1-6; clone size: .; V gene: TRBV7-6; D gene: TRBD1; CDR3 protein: CASSLFRTGNNSPLHF; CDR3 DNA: TGTGCCAGCAGCTTATTCAGGACAGGGAATAATTCACCCCTCCACTTT
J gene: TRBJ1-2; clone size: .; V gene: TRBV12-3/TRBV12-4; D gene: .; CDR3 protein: CASSFGINYGYTF; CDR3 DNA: TGTGCCAGCAGTTTTGGCATCAACTATGGCTACACCTTC
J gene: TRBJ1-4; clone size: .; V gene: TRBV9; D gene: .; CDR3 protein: CASSVGLNNEKLFF; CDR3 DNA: TGTGCCAGCAGCGTAGGACTGAATAATGAAAAACTGTTTTTT
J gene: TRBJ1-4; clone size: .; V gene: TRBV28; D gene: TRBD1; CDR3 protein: CASSRTGLNEKLFF; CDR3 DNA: TGTGCCAGCAGTCGGACAGGGCTTAATGAAAAACTGTTTTTT
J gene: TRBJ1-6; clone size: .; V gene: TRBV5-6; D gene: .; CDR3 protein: CASSPVVQAGSPLHF; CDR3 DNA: TGTGCCAGCAGCCCGGTCGTCCAGGCGGGATCACCCCTCCACTTT
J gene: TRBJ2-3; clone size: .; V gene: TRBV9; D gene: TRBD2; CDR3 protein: CASSVGPAGGPWSTDTQYF; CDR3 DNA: TGTGCCAGCAGCGTAGGGCCAGCGGGAGGCCCCTGGAGCACAGATACGCAGTATTTT
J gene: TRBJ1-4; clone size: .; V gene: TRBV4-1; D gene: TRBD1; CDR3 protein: CASSQVETGSGKLFF; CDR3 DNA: TGCGCCAGCAGCCAAGTCGAGACAGGGTCCGGAAAACTGTTTTTT
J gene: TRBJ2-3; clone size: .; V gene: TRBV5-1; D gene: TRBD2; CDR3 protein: CASSLTGGFADTQYF; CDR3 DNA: TGCGCCAGCAGCCTGACGGGGGGGTTTGCAGATACGCAGTATTTT
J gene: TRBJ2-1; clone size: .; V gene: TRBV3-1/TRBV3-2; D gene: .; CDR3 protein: CASSQDTRNEQFF; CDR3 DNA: TGTGCCAGCAGCCAAGATACTAGAAATGAGCAGTTCTTC
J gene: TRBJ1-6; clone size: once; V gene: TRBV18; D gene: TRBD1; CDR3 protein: CASSRGTENNSPLHF; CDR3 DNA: TGTGCCAGCTCACGCGGGACAGAGAATAATTCACCCCTCCACTTT
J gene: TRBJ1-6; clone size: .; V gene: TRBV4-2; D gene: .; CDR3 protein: CASSQDDSSPLHF; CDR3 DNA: TGTGCCAGCAGCCAAGACGACAGTTCACCCCTCCACTTT
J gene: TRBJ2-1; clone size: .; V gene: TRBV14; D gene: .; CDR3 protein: CASRAGFSRESLNEQFF; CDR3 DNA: TGTGCCAGCAGAGCTGGGTTTTCGAGGGAGAGTTTAAATGAGCAGTTCTTC
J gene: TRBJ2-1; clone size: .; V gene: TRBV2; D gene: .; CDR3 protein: CASRAYYNEQFF; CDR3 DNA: TGTGCCAGCAGAGCATACTACAATGAGCAGTTCTTC
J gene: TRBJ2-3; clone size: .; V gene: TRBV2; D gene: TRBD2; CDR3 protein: CASSWGLAVGTDTQYF; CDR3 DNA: TGTGCCAGCAGTTGGGGACTAGCGGTCGGCACAGATACGCAGTATTTT
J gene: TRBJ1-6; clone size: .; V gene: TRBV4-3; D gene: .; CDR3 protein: CASSQDDTASSYNSPLHF; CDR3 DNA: TGCGCCAGCAGCCAAGACGACACTGCCAGCTCCTATAATTCACCCCTCCACTTT
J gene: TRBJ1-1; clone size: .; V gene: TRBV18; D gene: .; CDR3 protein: CASSRGQGGNTEAFF; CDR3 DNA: TGTGCCAGCTCACGGGGTCAGGGAGGGAACACTGAAGCTTTCTTT
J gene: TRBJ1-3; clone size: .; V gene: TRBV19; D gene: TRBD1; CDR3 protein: CASSIRRPGQGGSGNTIYF; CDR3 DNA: TGTGCCAGTAGTATAAGACGCCCTGGACAGGGGGGCTCTGGAAACACCATATATTTT
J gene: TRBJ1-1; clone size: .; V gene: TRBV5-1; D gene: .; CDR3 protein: CASSSQEVRGEAFF; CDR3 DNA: TGCGCCAGCAGCAGCCAGGAAGTTCGGGGGGAAGCTTTCTTT
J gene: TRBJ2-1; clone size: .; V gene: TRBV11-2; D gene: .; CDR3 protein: CASNTYNEQFF; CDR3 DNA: TGTGCCAGCAACACCTACAATGAGCAGTTCTTC
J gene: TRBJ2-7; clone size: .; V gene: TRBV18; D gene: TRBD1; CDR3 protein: CASSRDRAGEQYF; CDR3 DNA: TGTGCCAGCTCACGGGACAGGGCGGGCGAGCAGTACTTC
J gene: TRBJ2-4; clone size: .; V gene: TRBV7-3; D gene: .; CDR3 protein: CASSLRRRDAKNIQYF; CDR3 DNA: TGTGCCAGCAGCTTAAGGAGGAGGGATGCCAAAAACATTCAGTACTTC
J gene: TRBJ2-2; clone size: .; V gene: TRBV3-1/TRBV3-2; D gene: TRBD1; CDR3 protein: CASSQETGSFAGELFF; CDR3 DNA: TGTGCCAGCAGCCAAGAGACAGGGTCGTTCGCCGGGGAGCTGTTTTTT
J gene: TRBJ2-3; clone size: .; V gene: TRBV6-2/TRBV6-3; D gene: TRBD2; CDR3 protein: CASSRGTSSFGTDTQYF; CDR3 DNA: TGTGCCAGCAGTCGGGGGACTAGCTCCTTCGGCACAGATACGCAGTATTTT
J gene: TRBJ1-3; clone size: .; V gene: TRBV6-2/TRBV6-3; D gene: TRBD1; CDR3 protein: CASSPGTGASGNTIYF; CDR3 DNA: TGTGCCAGCAGCCCCGGGACAGGGGCGTCCGGAAACACCATATATTTT
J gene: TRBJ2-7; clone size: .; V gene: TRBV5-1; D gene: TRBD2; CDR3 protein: CASSERGGRSYEQYF; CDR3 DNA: TGCGCCAGCAGCGAACGAGGCGGGAGGTCCTACGAGCAGTACTTC
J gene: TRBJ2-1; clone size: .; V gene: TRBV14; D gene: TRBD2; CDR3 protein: CASSLSPGRPNEQFF; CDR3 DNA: TGTGCCAGCAGCCTCTCCCCCGGGAGGCCCAATGAGCAGTTCTTC
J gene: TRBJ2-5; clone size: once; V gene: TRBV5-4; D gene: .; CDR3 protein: CASSPPGQETQYF; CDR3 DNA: TGTGCCAGCAGCCCCCCAGGACAAGAGACCCAGTACTTC
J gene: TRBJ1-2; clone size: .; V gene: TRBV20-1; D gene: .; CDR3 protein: CSARDRDGYTF; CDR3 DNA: TGCAGTGCTAGAGACAGGGATGGCTACACCTTC
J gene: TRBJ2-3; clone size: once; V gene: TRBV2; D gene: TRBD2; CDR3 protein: CASSLAGERYTQYF; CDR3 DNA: TGTGCCAGCAGTCTAGCGGGAGAACGGTATACGCAGTATTTT
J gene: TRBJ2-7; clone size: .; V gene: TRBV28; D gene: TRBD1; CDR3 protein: CASSPAGQGYNEQYF; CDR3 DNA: TGTGCCAGCAGTCCTGCGGGACAGGGGTACAACGAGCAGTACTTC